The 25 T cell receptor beta chains below were found in one sample sequenced in a study of T cell responses to AZD1222 COVID-19 vaccine. Measured with immunoSEQ multiplex PCR; TCRdb has only the in-frame clones, and not every one. The data hold fewer than 150,000 clones, with approximately 93% observed a single time. The sequencing here drew on peripheral blood, taken on day 0 of AZD1222 vaccination. The receptor source for this set is an adult in good health.

The chain carries TRBV2 and TRBJ2-5; the D gene is possibly TRBD1 (6 bases). The length of the CDR3 is 12 residues. V lost 7 bases and J 9 bases, leaving 15 bases between the germline ends. Germline V gene lookup returns CDR1 SNHLY and CDR2 FYNNEI. CDR3 sequence reads: CASKWGQTAQYF. The CDR3 DNA sequence: TGTGCCAGCAAGTGGGGGCAGACTGCCCAGTACTTC.

This rearrangement joins TRBV12-3 or TRBV12-4 to TRBJ1-2; no firm D call. Deletions cut 5 bases from V and 8 bases from J, with 12 bases between. This CDR3 has 12 residues. Here the CDR3 reads CASSPDGGGYTF. In DNA form, the CDR3 reads TGTGCCAGCAGTCCGGACGGTGGGGGCTACACCTTC.

The rearrangement links TRBV2 to TRBJ2-3; no firm D call. The germline V gene encodes CDR1 SNHLY and CDR2 FYNNEI. Trimming took off 2 bases at V and 4 bases at J, with 10 bases between the two ends. The CDR3 totals 14 residues. The CDR3 bases are TGTGCCAGCAGTGAACCGGGTAACTCAGATACGCAGTATTTT. Amino acid sequence: CASSEPGNSDTQYF.

The rearrangement joins TRBV13 to TRBJ2-1; 11 nucleotides agree with TRBD2. V shed 0 bases, J shed 6 bases, and the junction held 7 bases outside the gene matches. Germline V gene sequence: CDR1 PRHDT, CDR2 FYEKMQ (reference sequence). This CDR3 region has 17 residues. The CDR3 reads CASSLGLAGGQFNEQFF. The CDR3 coding sequence is TGTGCCAGCAGCTTAGGGCTAGCGGGGGGCCAATTCAATGAGCAGTTCTTC.

This chain links TRBV7-2 with TRBJ1-2; TRBD1 aligns across 8 bases. CDR1 is SGHTA and CDR2 is FQGNSA in the germline V gene. The CDR3 is 17 amino acids. The trim removed 1 base at V and 4 bases at J, leaving 11 bases unmatched. CDR3 sequence (DNA): TGTGCCAGCAGCTTAGATTATCAGGGGGCGGCGAGCTATGGCTACACCTTC. Translated: CASSLDYQGAASYGYTF.

The chain uses TRBV7-2 and TRBJ2-1; 11 bases are shared with TRBD2. Germline V gene data show CDR1 as SGHTA and CDR2 as FQGNSA. J was trimmed by 9 bases and V by 2 bases; bases with no gene match: 6. The CDR3 consists of 15 residues. DNA of the CDR3: TGTGCCAGCAGCTTAACAACTAGCGGGGGCGCTGAGCAGTTCTTC. Protein: CASSLTTSGGAEQFF.

CDR3 nucleotide sequence: TGTGCCATCAGTGCTAGCGGGGGGGCAGGTGGAGAGACCCAGTACTTC. It is translated as CAISASGGAGGETQYF. V gene TRBV10-3 combines with J gene TRBJ2-5; 12 positions agree with TRBD2. The CDR3 contains 16 residues. The germline CDR1 and CDR2 sequences are ENHRY and SYGVKD. V trimming: 4 bases; J trimming: 4 bases; junction bases outside the gene matches: 7.

The chain carries TRBV2 and TRBJ1-1; tentative D call: TRBD1 (5 bases). The CDR3 is 13 amino acids. Germline CDR1 reads SNHLY; CDR2 reads FYNNEI. V was shortened by 8 bases and J by 7 bases, with 17 bases between the two germline ends. The CDR3 coding sequence is TGTGCCAGCTGTCCGGACACTTGGGGTGAAGCTTTCTTT. This encodes CASCPDTWGEAFF.

The chain is built from TRBV4-1 and TRBJ1-2; no definite D call. Looked up from germline, CDR1 is MGHRA and CDR2 is YSYEKL. Deletions cut 1 base from V and 2 bases from J, with 14 bases between. The CDR3 extends over 16 amino acids. In nucleotides, the CDR3 is TGCGCCAGCAGCCAAGCCGACTTCCCGGGCAACTATGGCTACACCTTC. It codes for CASSQADFPGNYGYTF.

The chain combines TRBV7-3 with TRBJ2-1; D is possibly TRBD1 or TRBD2 (6 bases each). The V end lost 3 bases, the J end lost 5 bases, and 11 bases lay between the germline ends. Germline CDR1 and CDR2: SGHTA and FQGTGA. The CDR3 covers 14 residues. The CDR3 sequence: CASSLSGAHNEQFF. DNA of the CDR3: TGTGCCAGCAGCTTGTCGGGGGCACACAATGAGCAGTTCTTC.

This sequence joins TRBV7-9 and TRBJ1-2; TRBD1 is a possible D gene (5 bases). Trimming removed 6 bases from V and 2 bases from J, with 16 bases in between. The V gene's germline CDR1 is SEHNR and CDR2 FQNEAQ (reference sequence). There are 15 residues in the CDR3. CDR3 sequence reads: CASRPAGRVNYGYTF. CDR3 in DNA: TGTGCCAGCAGACCAGCAGGGCGGGTGAACTATGGCTACACCTTC. Using reference TRBV7-9 and TRBJ1-2 for the parts outside the CDR3, the full variable domain is DTGVSQNPRHKITKRGQNVTFRCDPISEHNRLYWYRQTLGQGPEFLTYFQNEAQLEKSRLLSDRFSAERPKGSFSTLEIQRTEQGDSAMYLCASRPAGRVNYGYTFGSGTRLTVV.

The chain links TRBV2 to TRBJ2-1; D unclear. The CDR3 contains 15 residues. With 10 bases removed from V and 9 bases from J, the gap between germline ends came to 25 bases. CDR1 is SNHLY, CDR2 FYNNEI, per germline. The CDR3 protein is CATQAETRSVSEQFF. The DNA of the CDR3 is TGTGCCACCCAGGCCGAGACTCGAAGCGTCAGTGAGCAGTTCTTC.

The chain recombines TRBV30 with TRBJ1-2, with D possibly matching TRBD1 (5 bases). V lost 0 bases and J lost 4, with 27 bases in between. The germline CDR1 and CDR2 sequences are GTSNPN and SVGIG (reference sequence). The CDR3 is 19 residues long. The CDR3 reads CAWSVARWDQRGISYGYTF. The CDR3 region has the DNA TGTGCCTGGAGTGTAGCCCGCTGGGACCAGAGGGGAATTAGCTATGGCTACACCTTC.

The chain is built from TRBV25-1 and TRBJ2-5, with 7 positions matching TRBD1. The CDR3 runs to 18 residues. Germline V lookup: CDR1 MGHDK, CDR2 SYGVNS. V shed 0 bases and J 4 bases; nucleotides not matched to a gene: 14. CDR3 coding DNA: TGTGCCAGCAGTGAATATTCCACGGCGCAGGGGGAACGAGAGACCCAGTACTTC. Translated: CASSEYSTAQGERETQYF.

V usage is TRBV15 and J usage is TRBJ2-7; D perhaps matches TRBD1 (5 bases). CDR1 is LNHNV, CDR2 YYDKDF, per germline (reference sequence). V lost 0 bases to trimming and J lost 1 base, with 7 bases between them. The CDR3 contains 14 residues. The CDR3 region is CATSRDRVSYEQYF. The CDR3 region has the DNA TGTGCCACCAGCAGAGACAGGGTGTCCTACGAGCAGTACTTC. The full variable domain, rest sourced from reference TRBV15 and TRBJ2-7, is DAMVIQNPRYQVTQFGKPVTLSCSQTLNHNVMYWYQQKSSQAPKLLFHYYDKDFNNEADTPDNFQSRRPNTSFCFLDIRSPGLGDTAMYLCATSRDRVSYEQYFGPGTRLTVT.

The chain has TRBV3-1 (or the pseudogene TRBV3-2) and TRBJ1-1; D is unresolved. Germline V gene lookup returns CDR1 LGHDT and CDR2 YNNKEL (reference sequence). The CDR3 is 15 residues long. Trimming took off 2 bases at V and 0 bases at J, with 10 bases between the two ends. The CDR3 region has the DNA TGTGCCAGCAGCCAATTCGGAGCACTGAACACTGAAGCTTTCTTT. Translating gives CASSQFGALNTEAFF.

V usage is TRBV6-2 or TRBV6-3 and J usage is TRBJ1-1, with D maybe TRBD1 (5 bases). With 2 bases removed from V and 7 bases from J, the gap between germline ends came to 8 bases. Germline V lookup: CDR1 MNHEY, CDR2 SVGEGT. This CDR3 region has 12 residues. CDR3 DNA: TGTGCCAGCAGTTACAATGGGGGTGAAGCTTTCTTT. Its protein product is CASSYNGGEAFF.

This clone turned up a few times. The junction departs from the called germline gene at one end, perhaps through a read error. CDR3 bases: TGTGCCACCAGTCCGGGGTTAGCGGGGGGTTCGGATACGCAGTATTTT. Translated: CATSPGLAGGSDTQYF. V gene TRBV6-4 combines with J gene TRBJ2-3; TRBD2 matches 10 bases. Germline V gives CDR1 MRHNA, CDR2 SNTAGT. The CDR3 has 16 residues.

The chain is built from TRBV4-1 and TRBJ2-7; 10 bases fit TRBD1. Germline V CDR1 and CDR2: MGHRA, YSYEKL. The J segment lost 4 bases and the V segment lost 3 bases, leaving 6 bases of the junction unmatched. This CDR3 has 15 amino acids. Written as DNA, the CDR3 is TGCGCCAGCAGCCATCCCGGGACAGGGGATTACGAGCAGTACTTC. Protein sequence: CASSHPGTGDYEQYF.

J is TRBJ2-2 and V is TRBV7-9; weak D call: TRBD2 (6 bases). This CDR3 is built from 16 residues. Germline V CDR1 and CDR2: SEHNR, FQNEAQ (reference sequence). V was cut by 8 bases and J by 3 bases, with 19 bases left in between. CDR3 bases: TGTGCCAGCGGGATCTACCGGGACTCCTACACCGGGGAGCTGTTTTTT. This sequence encodes CASGIYRDSYTGELFF.

This clone was seen a single time. This chain uses TRBV9 with TRBJ1-1; possibly TRBD1 for D (6 bases). V lost 2 bases to trimming and J lost 0 bases, with 14 bases between them. In germline, CDR1 is SGDLS, CDR2 YYNGEE. This CDR3 has 16 residues. CDR3 coding DNA: TGTGCCAGCAGCGTCCCCCCTGACAGGATGAACACTGAAGCTTTCTTT. This codes for CASSVPPDRMNTEAFF.

The CDR3 region has the DNA TGTGCCAGCAGCCAAGTGGAAGGGGCCGGTCAGCCCCAGCATTTT. Its protein is CASSQVEGAGQPQHF. The chain is built from TRBV4-2 and TRBJ1-5, with D possibly matching TRBD1 (5 bases). Trimming removed 1 base from V and 6 bases from J, with 13 bases in between. The CDR3 has 15 residues. In germline, CDR1 is LGHNA, CDR2 YNFKEQ.

In this sample, this clone turned up once. The CDR3 nucleotides are TGTGCCAGCTCAGACGAGATTAATCGCAATCAGCCCCAGCATTTT. Encoded protein: CASSDEINRNQPQHF. V gene TRBV18 combines with J gene TRBJ1-5; no reliable D call. The V gene lost 5 bases and the J gene lost 2 bases, with 13 bases spanning the gap. The CDR3 contains 15 residues. Germline CDR1 is KGHSH and CDR2 is LQKENI.

V is TRBV11-2 and J is TRBJ2-7, with D uncertain. This CDR3 has 15 residues. CDR1 is SGHAT, CDR2 FQNNGV, per germline. V dropped 1 base and J dropped 7 bases, with 17 bases sitting between them. CDR3 in amino acids: CASSLVGRSLGEQYF. The CDR3 DNA follows: TGTGCCAGCAGCTTAGTAGGGCGGTCCTTGGGGGAGCAGTACTTC.

The chain links TRBV15 to TRBJ2-1; 11 bases are shared with TRBD2. Germline V gene sequence: CDR1 LNHNV, CDR2 YYDKDF (reference sequence). The junction had 7 bases not matched to a gene; V was cut back by 3 bases and J by 9 bases. This CDR3 contains 15 residues. In DNA, the CDR3 is TGTGCCACCAGCAGTATAGCGGGGGGGCTCGGTGAGCAGTTCTTC. It translates to CATSSIAGGLGEQFF.